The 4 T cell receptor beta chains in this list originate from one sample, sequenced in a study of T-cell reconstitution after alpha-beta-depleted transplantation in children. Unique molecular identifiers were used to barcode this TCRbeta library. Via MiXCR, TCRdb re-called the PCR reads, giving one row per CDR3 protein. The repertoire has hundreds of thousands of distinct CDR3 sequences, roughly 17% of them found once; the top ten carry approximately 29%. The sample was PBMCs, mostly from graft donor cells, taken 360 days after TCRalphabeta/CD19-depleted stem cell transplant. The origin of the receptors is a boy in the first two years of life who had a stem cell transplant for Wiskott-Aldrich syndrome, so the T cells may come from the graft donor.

The CDR3 DNA reads as TGTGCCAGCAGCCGACAGATAAGCTCCTATAATTCACCCCTCCACTTT. This encodes CASSRQISSYNSPLHF. This rearrangement joins TRBV28 to TRBJ1-6, with a possible D match to TRBD1 (5 bases). The CDR3 is made up of 16 amino acids. Trimming cost V 6 bases and J 0 bases, with 12 bases left between them. Per germline, CDR1 MDHEN and CDR2 SYDVKM.

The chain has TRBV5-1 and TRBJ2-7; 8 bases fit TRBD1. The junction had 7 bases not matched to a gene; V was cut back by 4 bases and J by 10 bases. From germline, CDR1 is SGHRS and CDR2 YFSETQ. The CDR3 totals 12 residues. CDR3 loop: CASSLPGQGQYF. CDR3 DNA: TGCGCCAGCAGCCTCCCCGGACAGGGACAGTACTTC.

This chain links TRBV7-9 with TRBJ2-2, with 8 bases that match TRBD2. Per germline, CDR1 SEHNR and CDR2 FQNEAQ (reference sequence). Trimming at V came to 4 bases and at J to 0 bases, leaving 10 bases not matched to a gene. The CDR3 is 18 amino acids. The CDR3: CASSSRLAPQTNTGELFF. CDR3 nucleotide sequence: TGTGCCAGCAGCTCTAGACTAGCGCCGCAAACGAACACCGGGGAGCTGTTTTTT.

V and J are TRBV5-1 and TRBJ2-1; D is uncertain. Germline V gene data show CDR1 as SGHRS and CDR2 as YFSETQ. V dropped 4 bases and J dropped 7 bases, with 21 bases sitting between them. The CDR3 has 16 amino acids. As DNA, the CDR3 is TGCGCCAGCAGCCTCTGGGCGGCCACCCCTCCTAATGAGCAGTTCTTC. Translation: CASSLWAATPPNEQFF. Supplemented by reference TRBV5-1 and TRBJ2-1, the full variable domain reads KAGVTQTPRYLIKTRGQQVTLSCSPISGHRSVSWYQQTPGQGLQFLFEYFSETQRNKGNFPGRFSGRQFSNSRSEMNVSTLELGDSALYLCASSLWAATPPNEQFFGPGTRLTVL.